One and the same sample provided the 12 T cell receptor beta chains below, sequenced in a study of Ad26.COV2.S vaccination and SARS-CoV-2 variants. Some clones are missing from TCRdb's copy, which holds only in-frame ones; the method was immunoSEQ multiplex PCR. The sample consists of 440,000 or so clones, less than 95% of them appearing once. Treatment indicated: over 15 received Ad26.COV2.S at low or high dose, single or two shots; several received placebo; per-sample allocation not given. Sampling was done on day 63 after the first vaccine or placebo injection. The source material was peripheral blood, sampled in a trial of Ad26.COV2.S vaccine versus placebo. These receptors were collected from a person between 18 and 65 years old who received the Ad26.COV2.S COVID-19 vaccine or a placebo.

The chain employs TRBV5-6 and TRBJ2-3; D unclear. The CDR3 sequence is 18 residues long. V shed 0 bases and J shed 3 bases, with 20 bases lying between them. Germline V CDR1 and CDR2: SGHDT, YYEEEE. The CDR3: CASSLDLKERLGTDTQYF. CDR3 bases: TGTGCCAGCAGCTTGGATCTCAAAGAAAGGTTGGGTACAGATACGCAGTATTTT. Variable domain in full (rest from reference TRBV5-6 and TRBJ2-3): DAGVTQSPTHLIKTRGQQVTLRCSPKSGHDTVSWYQQALGQGPQFIFQYYEEEERQRGNFPDRFSGHQFPNYSSELNVNALLLGDSALYLCASSLDLKERLGTDTQYFGPGTRLTVL.

The chain carries TRBV6-1 and TRBJ2-3, with D unclear. Germline CDR1 and CDR2: MNHNS and SASEGT. V lost 3 bases, J lost 5 bases, and 15 bases lay in between. The CDR3 contains 15 residues. CDR3: CASSDRAYTGDTQYF. In DNA, the CDR3 is TGTGCCAGCAGTGATAGGGCGTACACCGGAGATACGCAGTATTTT.

The chain links TRBV2 to TRBJ1-2; a possible D gene is TRBD1 (5 bases). CDR1 is SNHLY, CDR2 FYNNEI, per germline. This CDR3 spans 14 amino acids. With 6 bases removed from V and 0 bases from J, the gap between germline ends came to 11 bases. CDR3: CASRGTHTNYGYTF. As DNA, the CDR3 is TGTGCCAGCAGGGGGACTCACACTAACTATGGCTACACCTTC. Full variable domain (remainder filled in from reference TRBV2 and TRBJ1-2): EPEVTQTPSHQVTQMGQEVILRCVPISNHLYFYWYRQILGQKVEFLVSFYNNEISEKSEIFDDQFSVERPDGSNFTLKIRSTKLEDSAMYFCASRGTHTNYGYTFGSGTRLTVV.

The chain has TRBV24-1 and TRBJ1-2; TRBD1 matches 7 bases. The J segment lost 5 bases and the V segment lost 3 bases, leaving 8 bases of the junction unmatched. This CDR3 is 15 amino acids long. Germline V gene data show CDR1 as KGHDR and CDR2 as SFDVKD. This chain's CDR3 is CATSDPRQGPYGYTF. Here the CDR3 DNA reads TGTGCCACCAGTGATCCCCGACAGGGCCCATATGGCTACACCTTC.

This chain joins TRBV5-1 and TRBJ1-1, with TRBD1 identical over 10 bases. Trimming at V came to 4 bases and at J to 0 bases, leaving 9 bases not matched to a gene. Germline V gene lookup returns CDR1 SGHRS and CDR2 YFSETQ. The CDR3 loop spans 17 amino acids. The CDR3 sequence is CASSAGQGKAMNTEAFF. Written as DNA, the CDR3 is TGCGCCAGCAGCGCGGGACAGGGGAAAGCAATGAACACTGAAGCTTTCTTT.

V usage is TRBV5-5 and J usage is TRBJ2-5; 7 bases are a match to TRBD1. After removal of 0 bases from V and 9 bases from J, the junction contained 11 bases not matched to a gene. Per germline, CDR1 SGHKS and CDR2 YYEKEE (reference sequence). The CDR3 spans 15 residues. The CDR3 coding sequence is TGTGCCAGCAGCTTGGTGGGACAGTTTGGATTAGCCCAGTACTTC. The encoded protein is CASSLVGQFGLAQYF.

This chain uses TRBV2 with TRBJ2-4; 10 nucleotides agree with TRBD1. The germline V gene has CDR1 SNHLY and CDR2 FYNNEI. V was pared by 2 bases and J by 7 bases, with 5 bases of the junction left unmatched. The CDR3 sequence is 15 residues long. CDR3: CASSENGGQGNIQYF. CDR3 DNA sequence: TGTGCCAGCAGTGAAAATGGGGGACAGGGGAACATTCAGTACTTC. Combining the CDR3 with reference TRBV2 and TRBJ2-4 gives the whole variable domain EPEVTQTPSHQVTQMGQEVILRCVPISNHLYFYWYRQILGQKVEFLVSFYNNEISEKSEIFDDQFSVERPDGSNFTLKIRSTKLEDSAMYFCASSENGGQGNIQYFGAGTRLSVL.

The CDR3 loop reads CASSLGGPLTDNEQFF. For the CDR3, the DNA is TGTGCCAGCAGCTTAGGGGGCCCATTAACTGACAATGAGCAGTTCTTC. J is TRBJ2-1 and V is TRBV7-9, with a weak D call TRBD1 (5 bases). The germline gives CDR1 SEHNR, CDR2 FQNEAQ (reference sequence). The CDR3 covers 16 residues. Between the trimmed V and J ends, which lost 1 base and 5 bases, there was a span of 15 bases.

CDR3 in DNA: TGTGCCAGCCGAGGGAGCCAAGGGGAGCTGTTTTTT. Its translation is CASRGSQGELFF. This sequence joins TRBV2 and TRBJ2-2, with D possibly being TRBD2 (5 bases). The CDR3 consists of 12 residues. Trimming cost V 8 bases and J 8 bases, with 12 bases left between them. The V gene's germline CDR1 is SNHLY and CDR2 FYNNEI.

As to this clone: This CDR3 is also generated by other DNA sequences in the sample. The chain carries TRBV5-1 and TRBJ2-3; tentative D call: TRBD2 (5 bases). Germline CDR1 is SGHRS and CDR2 is YFSETQ. This CDR3 is 15 amino acids long. V lost 0 bases to trimming and J lost 0 bases, with 8 bases between them. The CDR3 DNA follows: TGCGCCAGCAGCTTGGCCAGCGGCAGCACAGATACGCAGTATTTT. Its protein product is CASSLASGSTDTQYF.

The CDR3 protein is CASVPFVGSTDTQYF. The CDR3 DNA reads as TGTGCCAGCGTCCCTTTCGTGGGGAGCACAGATACGCAGTATTTT. V gene TRBV28 combines with J gene TRBJ2-3; D is undetermined. V lost 8 bases and J lost 0, with 15 bases in between. This CDR3 region has 15 residues. The germline V gene has CDR1 MDHEN and CDR2 SYDVKM.

The chain combines TRBV5-1 with TRBJ2-3; TRBD1 matches 8 bases. This CDR3 region has 15 residues. J was trimmed by 4 bases and V by 1 base; bases with no gene match: 5. CDR1 is SGHRS and CDR2 is YFSETQ in the germline V gene. CDR3 coding DNA: TGCGCCAGCAGCTTGCCGGCAGGGGGCGCAGATACGCAGTATTTT. It is translated as CASSLPAGGADTQYF. Complete variable domain (other parts from reference TRBV5-1 and TRBJ2-3): KAGVTQTPRYLIKTRGQQVTLSCSPISGHRSVSWYQQTPGQGLQFLFEYFSETQRNKGNFPGRFSGRQFSNSRSEMNVSTLELGDSALYLCASSLPAGGADTQYFGPGTRLTVL.